The 13 T cell receptor beta chains below come from one sample, sequenced in a study of STAT3 mutations in large granular lymphocyte leukemia. Whole-study results and caveats: Every T-cell large granular lymphocyte leukemia patient had at least one immunodominant TCR beta clonotype.

Repertoires were generated with immunoSEQ multiplex PCR, while TCRdb's copy carries only in-frame clones and drops some. Seen here are around 3,000 clones, around 66% observed once, and the top ten hold more than 85%. These receptors are not linked to any known antigen. Sequenced sample: peripheral blood mononuclear cells. These receptors originate from a man between 60 and 75 years old with T-cell large granular lymphocyte leukemia. Some clones in this sample may be carry-over from other donors' samples.

This clone was observed a few times. The rearrangement joins TRBV7-9 to TRBJ2-7, with D maybe TRBD1 (5 bases). Germline CDR1 and CDR2: SEHNR and FQNEAQ (reference sequence). The V end lost 6 bases, the J end lost 6 bases, and 12 bases lay between the germline ends. The CDR3 extends over 12 amino acids. Here the CDR3 DNA reads TGTGCCAGCAGTAAAGGGGTGGTCGAGCAGTACTTC. Translated, it gives CASSKGVVEQYF.

J is TRBJ2-5 and V is TRBV6-1; D is uncertain. The CDR3 is made up of 13 amino acids. V was trimmed by 5 bases and J by 4 bases, leaving 11 bases between them. CDR1 is MNHNS, CDR2 SASEGT, per germline. CDR3 residues: CASSQDRAETQYF. CDR3 sequence (DNA): TGTGCCAGCAGTCAGGATCGAGCAGAGACCCAGTACTTC.

CDR3 region: CASSPSGTREAFF. CDR3 DNA sequence: TGTGCCAGCTCACCATCAGGGACAAGGGAAGCTTTCTTT. The chain carries TRBV18 and TRBJ1-1; TRBD1 is a possible D gene (6 bases). The CDR3 sequence is 13 residues long. Germline values: CDR1 KGHSH, CDR2 LQKENI. V was trimmed by 2 bases and J by 8 bases, leaving 12 bases between them.

The chain links TRBV5-4 to TRBJ2-7; 8 bases align to TRBD1. The CDR3 is 14 amino acids. Unmatched junction bases numbered 7, after V lost 6 bases and J lost 2 bases. CDR1 and CDR2 (germline): SGHNT, YYREEE (reference sequence). The CDR3 loop reads CASTTDRAPYEQYF. In DNA form, the CDR3 reads TGTGCCAGCACCACGGACAGGGCGCCCTACGAGCAGTACTTC.

The chain is built from TRBV29-1 and TRBJ2-1; 8 positions agree with TRBD2. CDR1 is SQVTM and CDR2 is ANQGSEA in the germline V gene. V was pared by 5 bases and J by 0 bases, with 3 bases of the junction left unmatched. The CDR3 consists of 14 residues. CDR3 in amino acids: CSVIAGSSYNEQFF. DNA of the CDR3: TGCAGCGTTATAGCGGGGTCCTCCTACAATGAGCAGTTCTTC.

This sequence joins TRBV7-9 and TRBJ2-1; no reliable D call. This CDR3 region has 13 residues. V shed 7 bases and J shed 0 bases, with 7 bases lying between them. Germline CDR1 reads SEHNR; CDR2 reads FQNEAQ (reference sequence). CDR3 sequence: CASMGSSYNEQFF. The CDR3 DNA is TGTGCCAGCATGGGTAGCTCCTACAATGAGCAGTTCTTC.

This chain joins TRBV7-9 and TRBJ1-1; TRBD1 is a possible D gene (5 bases). CDR3 length: 17 amino acids. Germline CDR1 is SEHNR and CDR2 is FQNEAQ (reference sequence). The V end lost 4 bases, the J end lost 1 base, and 19 bases lay between the germline ends. The CDR3 DNA follows: TGTGCCAGCAGCTCCTCACCCGGACAAGGGCCGAACACTGAAGCTTTCTTT. Its protein is CASSSSPGQGPNTEAFF.

This rearrangement joins TRBV7-9 to TRBJ2-5; D unclear. V was shortened by 1 base and J by 5 bases, with 11 bases between the two germline ends. This CDR3 contains 14 residues. Germline loops: CDR1 SEHNR, CDR2 FQNEAQ (reference sequence). Here the CDR3 reads CASSLVGLSETQYF. In DNA form, the CDR3 reads TGTGCCAGCAGCTTAGTTGGCCTAAGCGAGACCCAGTACTTC.

The V and J genes are TRBV5-4 and TRBJ1-2, with 8 bases that match TRBD1. CDR3 length: 14 amino acids. Trimming at V came to 0 bases and at J to 2 bases, leaving 0 bases not matched to a gene. Germline CDR1 reads SGHNT; CDR2 reads YYREEE (reference sequence). CDR3 in DNA: TGTGCCAGCAGCTTGGGGACAGGGAACTATGGCTACACCTTC. This translates into CASSLGTGNYGYTF.

The chain joins TRBV30 to TRBJ1-1; D ambiguous. The V and J ends lost 5 bases and 9 bases respectively, with 19 bases between them. The CDR3 is made up of 13 amino acids. CDR1 GTSNPN and CDR2 SVGIG come from the germline V gene (reference sequence). The CDR3 sequence: CAWGRTTAFQAFF. The CDR3 DNA reads as TGTGCCTGGGGGAGGACTACAGCCTTTCAAGCTTTCTTT.

V is TRBV30 and J is TRBJ1-1; maybe TRBD1 (6 bases). The CDR3 has 12 amino acids. Germline loops: CDR1 GTSNPN, CDR2 SVGIG (reference sequence). V was pared by 2 bases and J by 6 bases, with 10 bases between. CDR3 sequence reads: CAWSRGEAEAFF. Written as DNA, the CDR3 is TGTGCCTGGAGTAGGGGGGAGGCTGAAGCTTTCTTT. Filled out from reference TRBV30 and TRBJ1-1, the complete variable domain reads SQTIHQWPATLVQPVGSPLSLECTVEGTSNPNLYWYRQAAGRGLQLLFYSVGIGQISSEVPQNLSASRPQDRQFILSSKKLLLSDSGFYLCAWSRGEAEAFFGQGTRLTVV.

The J gene is TRBJ1-2, the V gene TRBV5-1; D gene ambiguous. V was clipped by 5 bases and J by 3 bases, with 11 bases between them. The length of the CDR3 is 13 residues. CDR1 SGHRS and CDR2 YFSETQ come from the germline V gene. The CDR3 protein is CASRVTDDYGYTF. Written as DNA, the CDR3 is TGCGCCAGCAGGGTCACAGATGACTATGGCTACACCTTC.

The J gene is TRBJ1-2, the V gene TRBV5-1; D ambiguous. From germline, CDR1 is SGHRS and CDR2 YFSETQ. The V end lost 4 bases, the J end lost 2 bases, and 9 bases lay between the germline ends. The CDR3 consists of 13 residues. The CDR3 DNA follows: TGCGCCAGCAGCCCAGACCCCAACTATGGCTACACCTTC. It translates to CASSPDPNYGYTF.